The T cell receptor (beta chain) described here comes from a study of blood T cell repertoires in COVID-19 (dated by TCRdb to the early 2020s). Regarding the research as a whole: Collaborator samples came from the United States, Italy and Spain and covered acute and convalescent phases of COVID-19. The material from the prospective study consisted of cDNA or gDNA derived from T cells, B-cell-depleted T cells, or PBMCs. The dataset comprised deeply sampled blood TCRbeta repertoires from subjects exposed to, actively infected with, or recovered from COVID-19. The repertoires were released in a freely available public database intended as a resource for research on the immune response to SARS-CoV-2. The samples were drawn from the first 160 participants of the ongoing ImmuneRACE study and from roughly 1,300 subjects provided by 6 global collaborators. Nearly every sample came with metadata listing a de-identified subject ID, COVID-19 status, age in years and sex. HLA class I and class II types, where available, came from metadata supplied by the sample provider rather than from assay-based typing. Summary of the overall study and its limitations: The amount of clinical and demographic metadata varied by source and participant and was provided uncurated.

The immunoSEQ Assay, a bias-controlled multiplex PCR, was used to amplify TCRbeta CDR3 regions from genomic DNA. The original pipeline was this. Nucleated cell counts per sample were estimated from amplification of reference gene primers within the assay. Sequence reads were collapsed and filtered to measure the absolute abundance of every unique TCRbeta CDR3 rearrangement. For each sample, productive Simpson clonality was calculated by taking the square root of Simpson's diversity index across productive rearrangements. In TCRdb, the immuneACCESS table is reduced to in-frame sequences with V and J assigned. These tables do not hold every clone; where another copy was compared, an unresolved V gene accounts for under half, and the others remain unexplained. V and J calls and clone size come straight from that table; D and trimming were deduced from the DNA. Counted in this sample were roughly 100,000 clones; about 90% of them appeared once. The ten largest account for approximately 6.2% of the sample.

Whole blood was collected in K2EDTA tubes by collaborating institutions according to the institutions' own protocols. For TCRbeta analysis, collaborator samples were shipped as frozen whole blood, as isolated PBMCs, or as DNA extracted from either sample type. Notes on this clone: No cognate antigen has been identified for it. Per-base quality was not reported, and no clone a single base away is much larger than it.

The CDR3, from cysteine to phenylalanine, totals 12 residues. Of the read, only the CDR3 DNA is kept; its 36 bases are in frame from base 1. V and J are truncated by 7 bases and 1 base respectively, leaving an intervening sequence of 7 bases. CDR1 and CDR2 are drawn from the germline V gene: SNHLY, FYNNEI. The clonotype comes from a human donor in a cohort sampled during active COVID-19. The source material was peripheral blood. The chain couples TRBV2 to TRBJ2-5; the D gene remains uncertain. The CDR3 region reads CASMGSQETQYF. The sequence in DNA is TGTGCCAGCATGGGCAGCCAAGAGACCCAGTACTTC.